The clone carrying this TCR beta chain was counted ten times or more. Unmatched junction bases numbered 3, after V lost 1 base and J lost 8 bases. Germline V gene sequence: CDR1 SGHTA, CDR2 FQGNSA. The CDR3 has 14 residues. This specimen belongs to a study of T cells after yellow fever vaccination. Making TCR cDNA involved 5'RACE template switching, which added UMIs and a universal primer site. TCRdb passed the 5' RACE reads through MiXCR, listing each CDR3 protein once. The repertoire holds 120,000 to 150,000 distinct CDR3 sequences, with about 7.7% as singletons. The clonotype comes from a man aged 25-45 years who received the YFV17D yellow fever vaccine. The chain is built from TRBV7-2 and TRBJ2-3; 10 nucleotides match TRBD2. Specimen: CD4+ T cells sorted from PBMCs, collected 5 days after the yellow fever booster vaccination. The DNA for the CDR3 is TGTGCCAGCAGCTTAGAACTAGCGGGAACTACGCAGTATTTT. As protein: CASSLELAGTTQYF.